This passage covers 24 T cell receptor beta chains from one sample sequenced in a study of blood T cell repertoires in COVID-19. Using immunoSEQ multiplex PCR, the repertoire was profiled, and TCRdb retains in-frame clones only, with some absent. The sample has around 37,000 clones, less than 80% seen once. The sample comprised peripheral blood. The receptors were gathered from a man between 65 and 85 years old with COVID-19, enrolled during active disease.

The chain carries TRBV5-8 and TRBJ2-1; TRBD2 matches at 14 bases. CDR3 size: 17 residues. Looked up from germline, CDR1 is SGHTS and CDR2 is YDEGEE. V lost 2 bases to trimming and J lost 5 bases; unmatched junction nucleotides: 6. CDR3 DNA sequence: TGTGCCAGCAGCTTCCCAACGACTAGCGGGAGGGACAATGAGCAGTTCTTC. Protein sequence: CASSFPTTSGRDNEQFF.

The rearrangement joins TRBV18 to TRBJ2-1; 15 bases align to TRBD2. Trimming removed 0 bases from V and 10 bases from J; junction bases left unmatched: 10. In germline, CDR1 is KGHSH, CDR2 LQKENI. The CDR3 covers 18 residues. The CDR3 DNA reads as TGTGCCAGCTCACCACCCGGGACTAGCGGGGGGCCTCTGGGAGAGCAGTTCTTC. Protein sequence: CASSPPGTSGGPLGEQFF.

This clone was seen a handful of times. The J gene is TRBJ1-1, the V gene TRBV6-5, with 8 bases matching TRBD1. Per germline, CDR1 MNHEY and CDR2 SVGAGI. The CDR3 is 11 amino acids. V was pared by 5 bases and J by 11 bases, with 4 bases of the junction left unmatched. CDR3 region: CASSLQGAAFF. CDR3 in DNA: TGTGCCAGCAGTCTCCAGGGGGCCGCTTTCTTT.

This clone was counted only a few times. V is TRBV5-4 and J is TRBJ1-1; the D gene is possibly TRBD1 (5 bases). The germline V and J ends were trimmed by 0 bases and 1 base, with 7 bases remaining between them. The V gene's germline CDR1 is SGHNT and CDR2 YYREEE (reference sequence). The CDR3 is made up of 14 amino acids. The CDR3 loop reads CASSLAQENTEAFF. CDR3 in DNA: TGTGCCAGCAGCTTGGCACAGGAGAACACTGAAGCTTTCTTT. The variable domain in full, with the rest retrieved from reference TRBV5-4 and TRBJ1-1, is ETGVTQSPTHLIKTRGQQVTLRCSSQSGHNTVSWYQQALGQGPQFIFQYYREEENGRGNFPPRFSGLQFPNYSSELNVNALELDDSALYLCASSLAQENTEAFFGQGTRLTVV.

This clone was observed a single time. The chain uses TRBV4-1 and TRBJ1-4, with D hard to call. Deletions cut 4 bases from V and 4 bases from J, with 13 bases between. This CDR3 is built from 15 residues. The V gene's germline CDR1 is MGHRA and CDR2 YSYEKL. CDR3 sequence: CASSPPDEVNEKLFF. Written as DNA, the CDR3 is TGCGCCAGCAGCCCCCCTGACGAGGTTAATGAAAAACTGTTTTTT.

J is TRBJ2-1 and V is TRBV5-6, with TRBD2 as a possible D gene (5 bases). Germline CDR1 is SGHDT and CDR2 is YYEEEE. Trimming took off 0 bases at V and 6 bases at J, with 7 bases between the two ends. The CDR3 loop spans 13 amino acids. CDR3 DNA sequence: TGTGCCAGCAGCTTGGAAGCGGCCAATGAGCAGTTCTTC. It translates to CASSLEAANEQFF.

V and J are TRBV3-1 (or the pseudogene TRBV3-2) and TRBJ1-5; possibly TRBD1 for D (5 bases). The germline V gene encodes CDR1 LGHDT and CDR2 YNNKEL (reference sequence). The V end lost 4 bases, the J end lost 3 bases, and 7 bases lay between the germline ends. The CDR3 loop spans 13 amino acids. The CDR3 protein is CASSRQPNQPQHF. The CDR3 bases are TGTGCCAGCAGCCGACAGCCCAATCAGCCCCAGCATTTT.

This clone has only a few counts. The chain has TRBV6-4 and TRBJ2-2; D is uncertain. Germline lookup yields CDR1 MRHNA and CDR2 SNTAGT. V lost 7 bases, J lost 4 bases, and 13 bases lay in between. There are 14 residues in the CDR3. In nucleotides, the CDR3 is TGTGCCAGCACCGCAAGCCCGGGCACCGGGGAGCTGTTTTTT. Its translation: CASTASPGTGELFF.

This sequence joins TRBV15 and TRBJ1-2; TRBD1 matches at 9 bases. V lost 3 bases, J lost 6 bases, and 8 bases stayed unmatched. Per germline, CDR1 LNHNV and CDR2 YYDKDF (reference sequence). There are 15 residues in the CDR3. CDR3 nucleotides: TGTGCCACCAGCAGTCACGGGACAGGGTTTAATGGCTACACCTTC. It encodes CATSSHGTGFNGYTF.

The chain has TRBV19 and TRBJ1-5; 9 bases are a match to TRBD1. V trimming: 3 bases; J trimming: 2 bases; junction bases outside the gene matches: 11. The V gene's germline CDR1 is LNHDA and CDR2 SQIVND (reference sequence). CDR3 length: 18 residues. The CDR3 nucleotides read TGTGCCAGTAGTATTTCTGGGACAGGGTCCAATGGCAATCAGCCCCAGCATTTT. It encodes CASSISGTGSNGNQPQHF.

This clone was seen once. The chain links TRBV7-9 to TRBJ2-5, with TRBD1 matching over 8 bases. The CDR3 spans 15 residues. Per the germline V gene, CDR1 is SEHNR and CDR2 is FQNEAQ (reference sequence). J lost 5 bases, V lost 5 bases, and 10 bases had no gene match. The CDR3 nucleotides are TGTGCCAGCAGCCGACAGGGGAATTTGGTGGAGACCCAGTACTTC. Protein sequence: CASSRQGNLVETQYF.

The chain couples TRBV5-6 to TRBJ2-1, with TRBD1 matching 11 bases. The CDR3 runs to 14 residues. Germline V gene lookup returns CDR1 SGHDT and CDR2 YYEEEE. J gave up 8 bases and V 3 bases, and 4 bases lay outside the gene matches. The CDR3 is CASSSRTGGYEQFF. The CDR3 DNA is TGTGCCAGCAGCTCCCGGACAGGGGGCTATGAGCAGTTCTTC.

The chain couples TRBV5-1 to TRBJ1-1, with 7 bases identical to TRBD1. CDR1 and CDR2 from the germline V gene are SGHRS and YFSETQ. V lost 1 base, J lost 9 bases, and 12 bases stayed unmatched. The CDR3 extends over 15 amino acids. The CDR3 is CASSLTGAFAHKAFF. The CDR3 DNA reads TGCGCCAGCAGCTTGACAGGGGCTTTTGCACATAAAGCTTTCTTT.

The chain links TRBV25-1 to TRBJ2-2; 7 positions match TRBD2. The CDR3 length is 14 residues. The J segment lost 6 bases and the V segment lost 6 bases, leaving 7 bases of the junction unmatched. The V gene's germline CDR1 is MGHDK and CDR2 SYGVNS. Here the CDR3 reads CASRGLLGSGELFF. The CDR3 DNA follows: TGTGCCAGCAGGGGACTACTCGGCTCCGGGGAGCTGTTTTTT. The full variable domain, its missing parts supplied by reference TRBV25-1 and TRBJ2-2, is EADIYQTPRYLVIGTGKKITLECSQTMGHDKMYWYQQDPGMELHLIHYSYGVNSTEKGDLSSESTVSRIRTEHFPLTLESARPSHTSQYLCASRGLLGSGELFFGEGSRLTVL.

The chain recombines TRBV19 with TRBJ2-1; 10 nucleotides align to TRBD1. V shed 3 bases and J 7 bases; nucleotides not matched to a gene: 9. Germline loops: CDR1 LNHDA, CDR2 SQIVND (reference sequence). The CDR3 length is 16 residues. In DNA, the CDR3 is TGTGCCAGTAGTATCCGGAAGTGGGGACAGGGGAATGAGCAGTTCTTC. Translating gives CASSIRKWGQGNEQFF.

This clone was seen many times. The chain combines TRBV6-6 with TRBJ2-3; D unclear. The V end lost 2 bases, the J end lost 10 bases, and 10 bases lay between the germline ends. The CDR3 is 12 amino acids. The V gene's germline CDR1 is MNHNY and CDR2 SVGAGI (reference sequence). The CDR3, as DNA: TGTGCCAGCAGTTACCACCTTAGTCCGCAGTATTTT. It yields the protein CASSYHLSPQYF.

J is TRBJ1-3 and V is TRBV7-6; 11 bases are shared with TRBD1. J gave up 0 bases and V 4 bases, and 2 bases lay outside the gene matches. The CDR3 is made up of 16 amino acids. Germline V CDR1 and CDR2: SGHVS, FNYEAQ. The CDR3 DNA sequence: TGTGCCAGCAGCTCAGGGACAGGGGGCTCTGGAAACACCATATATTTT. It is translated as CASSSGTGGSGNTIYF.

CDR3 coding DNA: TGTGCCAGCAGCCAAGGGGTGGGTAGCGGGATGAAGACCCAGTACTTC. Protein: CASSQGVGSGMKTQYF. The chain is built from TRBV7-9 and TRBJ2-5, with 8 bases that match TRBD2. Trimming cost V 5 bases and J 6 bases; bases outside gene matches: 14. In germline, CDR1 is SEHNR, CDR2 FQNEAQ (reference sequence). The CDR3 spans 16 residues.

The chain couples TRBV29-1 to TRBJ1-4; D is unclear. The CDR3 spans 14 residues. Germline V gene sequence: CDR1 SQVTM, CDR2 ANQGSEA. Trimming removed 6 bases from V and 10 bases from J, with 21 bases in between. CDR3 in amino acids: CSVRHGQRAGKLFF. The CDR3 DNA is TGCAGCGTGAGGCACGGGCAGAGGGCTGGAAAACTGTTTTTT.

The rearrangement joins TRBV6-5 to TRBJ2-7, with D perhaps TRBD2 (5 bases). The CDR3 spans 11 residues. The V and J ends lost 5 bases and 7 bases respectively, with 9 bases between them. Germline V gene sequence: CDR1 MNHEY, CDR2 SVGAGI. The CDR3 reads CASSTPGEQYF. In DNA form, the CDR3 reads TGTGCCAGCAGTACGCCGGGGGAGCAGTACTTC.

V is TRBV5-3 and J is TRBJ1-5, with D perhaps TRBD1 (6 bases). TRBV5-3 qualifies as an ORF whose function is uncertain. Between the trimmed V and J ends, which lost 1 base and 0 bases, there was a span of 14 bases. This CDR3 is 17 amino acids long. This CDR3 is CARSLNLRGISNQPQHF. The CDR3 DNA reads TGTGCCAGAAGCTTGAACCTCAGGGGCATTAGCAATCAGCCCCAGCATTTT.

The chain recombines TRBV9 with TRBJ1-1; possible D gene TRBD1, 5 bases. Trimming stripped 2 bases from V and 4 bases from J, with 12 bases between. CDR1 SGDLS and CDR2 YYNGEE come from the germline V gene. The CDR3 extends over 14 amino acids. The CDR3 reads CASSVGDWSTEAFF. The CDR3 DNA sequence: TGTGCCAGCAGCGTGGGGGACTGGAGCACTGAAGCTTTCTTT. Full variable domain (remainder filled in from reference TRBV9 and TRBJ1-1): DSGVTQTPKHLITATGQRVTLRCSPRSGDLSVYWYQQSLDQGLQFLIQYYNGEERAKGNILERFSAQQFPDLHSELNLSSLELGDSALYFCASSVGDWSTEAFFGQGTRLTVV.

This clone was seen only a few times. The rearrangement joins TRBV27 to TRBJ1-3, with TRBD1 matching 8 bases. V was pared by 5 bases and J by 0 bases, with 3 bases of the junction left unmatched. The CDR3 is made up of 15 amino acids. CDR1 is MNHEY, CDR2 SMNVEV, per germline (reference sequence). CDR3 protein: CASSPTGGSGNTIYF. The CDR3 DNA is TGTGCCAGCAGTCCTACAGGGGGCTCTGGAAACACCATATATTTT.

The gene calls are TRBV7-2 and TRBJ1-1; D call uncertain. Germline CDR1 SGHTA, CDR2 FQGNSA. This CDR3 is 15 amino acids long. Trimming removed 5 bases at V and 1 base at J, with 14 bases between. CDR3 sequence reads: CASSPDAGRNTEAFF. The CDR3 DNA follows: TGTGCCAGCAGCCCCGACGCGGGCCGGAACACTGAAGCTTTCTTT. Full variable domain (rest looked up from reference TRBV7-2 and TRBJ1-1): GAGVSQSPSNKVTEKGKDVELRCDPISGHTALYWYRQSLGQGLEFLIYFQGNSAPDKSGLPSDRFSAERTGGSVSTLTIQRTQQEDSAVYLCASSPDAGRNTEAFFGQGTRLTVV.